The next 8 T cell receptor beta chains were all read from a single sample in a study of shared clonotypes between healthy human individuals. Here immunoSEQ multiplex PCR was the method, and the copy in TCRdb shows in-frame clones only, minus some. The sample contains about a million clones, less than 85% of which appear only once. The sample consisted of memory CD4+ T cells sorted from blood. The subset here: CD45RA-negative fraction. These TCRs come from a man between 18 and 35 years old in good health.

CDR3: CASSNRGNSYGYTF. The CDR3 bases are TGTGCCAGCAGTAACAGGGGAAACAGCTATGGCTACACCTTC. The V and J genes are TRBV6-5 and TRBJ1-2; TRBD1 matches 7 bases. Looked up from germline, CDR1 is MNHEY and CDR2 is SVGAGI. The V segment lost 5 bases and the J segment 4 bases; nucleotides outside the gene matches: 7. CDR3 size: 14 residues.

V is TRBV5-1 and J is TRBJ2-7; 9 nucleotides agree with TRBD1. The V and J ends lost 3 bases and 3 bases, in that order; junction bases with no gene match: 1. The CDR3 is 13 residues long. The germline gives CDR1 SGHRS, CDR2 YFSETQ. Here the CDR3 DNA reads TGCGCCAGCAGCTGGACAGGGGACTACGAGCAGTACTTC. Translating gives CASSWTGDYEQYF.

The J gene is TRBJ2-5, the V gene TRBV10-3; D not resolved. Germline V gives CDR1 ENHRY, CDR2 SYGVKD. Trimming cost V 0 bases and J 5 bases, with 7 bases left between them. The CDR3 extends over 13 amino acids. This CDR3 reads CAISESTRETQYF. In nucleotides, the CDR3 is TGTGCCATCAGTGAGTCGACAAGGGAGACCCAGTACTTC.

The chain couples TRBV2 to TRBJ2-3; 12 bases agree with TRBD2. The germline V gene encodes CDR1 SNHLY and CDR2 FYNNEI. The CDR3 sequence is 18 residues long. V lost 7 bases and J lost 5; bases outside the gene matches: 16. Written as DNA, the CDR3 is TGTGCCAGCAAACTAAAAACCTCTCTAGCGGGGGGGCAAGATACGCAGTATTTT. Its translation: CASKLKTSLAGGQDTQYF. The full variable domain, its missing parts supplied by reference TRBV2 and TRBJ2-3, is EPEVTQTPSHQVTQMGQEVILRCVPISNHLYFYWYRQILGQKVEFLVSFYNNEISEKSEIFDDQFSVERPDGSNFTLKIRSTKLEDSAMYFCASKLKTSLAGGQDTQYFGPGTRLTVL.

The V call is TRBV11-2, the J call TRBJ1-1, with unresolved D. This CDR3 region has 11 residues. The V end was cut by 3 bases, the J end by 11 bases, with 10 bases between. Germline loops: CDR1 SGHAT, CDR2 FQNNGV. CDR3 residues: CASSFSRRAFF. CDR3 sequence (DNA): TGTGCCAGCAGCTTCTCCCGCCGGGCTTTCTTT.

CDR3 coding DNA: TGTGCCAGCAGTTTTGGGGGACAGGGAAAGTACTTC. It yields the protein CASSFGGQGKYF. The rearrangement links TRBV28 to TRBJ2-7; 9 bases align to TRBD1. The V segment lost 3 bases and the J segment 11 bases; nucleotides outside the gene matches: 5. Germline loops: CDR1 MDHEN, CDR2 SYDVKM. This CDR3 has 12 residues.

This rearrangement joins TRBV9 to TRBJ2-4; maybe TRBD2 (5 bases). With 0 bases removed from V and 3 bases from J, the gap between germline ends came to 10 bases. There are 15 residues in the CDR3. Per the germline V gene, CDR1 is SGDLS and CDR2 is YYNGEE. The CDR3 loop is CASSVDGKGKNIQYF. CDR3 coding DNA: TGTGCCAGCAGCGTAGACGGGAAAGGCAAAAACATTCAGTACTTC.

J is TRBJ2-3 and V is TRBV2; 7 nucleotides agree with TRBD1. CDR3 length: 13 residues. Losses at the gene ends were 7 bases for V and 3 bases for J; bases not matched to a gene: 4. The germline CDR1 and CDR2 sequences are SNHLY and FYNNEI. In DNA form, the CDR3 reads TGTGCCAGCAACAGGGGACCGACAGATACGCAGTATTTT. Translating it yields CASNRGPTDTQYF.